This paragraph reports one TCR beta chain. There is no known antigen for this receptor. Base qualities are not at hand, and no much larger clone is one base apart. This sample is drawn from a study of T cell responses to AZD1222 COVID-19 vaccine (dated by TCRdb to the early 2020s). Study-wide context: TCR sequencing covered about 230 trial participants: 207 given two doses of AZD1222 and 26 given two doses of MenACWY control vaccine. Trial participants were enrolled into age subgroups of 18-55, 56-69 and 70-plus years, which contained around 150, 28 and 57 TCR-sequenced participants, respectively.

The CDR3 regions of human TCRbeta chains were analyzed by immunosequencing. For the original study's pipeline: Repertoire TCRs were matched against a reference library of SARS-CoV-2-specific TCRs generated with the MIRA antigen-specificity platform. Breadth was defined as the fraction of unique TCRs that were SARS-CoV-2-associated. Depth was defined as the fraction of total T cells that were SARS-CoV-2-associated. Using the MIRA data, each spike-specific TCR was assigned both to the spike region to which the TCR was reactive and to a CD4 or CD8 class. Log10-transformed breadth and depth values were compared by one-way ANOVA with Sidak's multiple comparisons tests. TCRdb's version of the immuneACCESS table is confined to in-frame rearrangements and falls short of the full clone set. An unresolved V gene accounts for under half of the shortfall where checked; the remainder is of unknown origin. V, J and clone size are taken as reported in that table, and D and trimming were inferred from the DNA itself. Present in this sample are approximately 100,000 clones, around 90% of which were seen just once. Of the sample, under 3% falls within the top ten clones.

CDR1 and CDR2, looked up from the germline V gene, are SGDLS and YYNGEE. Trimming accounts for 2 bases at V and 5 bases at J, while the number of junction bases matched to no gene is 9. Spanning cysteine to phenylalanine, the CDR3 consists of 15 amino acids. Kept here is only the CDR3 DNA, which spans 45 bases and is read in frame from base 1. This sample's time point label indicates: about 28 days (+/-7) after the second vaccine dose. AZD1222 recipients with second doses at about 4 weeks or about 12 weeks were pooled, because spike-specific TCR depth and breadth did not differ between schedules. Vaccinee samples were obtained from the UK trials COV001 and COV002, which included a single-blind randomized controlled phase 2/3 trial of AZD1222 (ChAdOx1 nCoV-19) in healthy adults. For TCRbeta chain sequencing, PBMC samples from trial participants were taken at day 0 and at day 28 after the second dose.

Summary of the overall study and its limitations: The 56-69-year group was small, and its depth increase did not reach significance, likely because of low power. Conclusions about previously exposed vaccinees are limited, since just five to seven AZD1222 recipients were seropositive for SARS-CoV-2 at baseline. No day 14 peak-response samples were available, so repertoires were characterized only after the peak T cell response. After two AZD1222 doses, both the breadth and the depth of spike-specific TCRs were significantly higher than at day 0 and than in MenACWY recipients. Participants were mostly white British, with more females than males. The authors suggested clonal diversity may have been underestimated. The whole spike protein was spanned by vaccine-associated CD4 TCRs, and dominant responses were seen in regions 160-218 and 743-854. Reportedly, close to half of the unique spike-specific TCRs recognized epitopes lying outside the regions that are mutated in the B.1.351 and B.1.1.7 variants.

The specimen was peripheral blood, collected 28 days after the second AZD1222 dose. This receptor chain uses TRBV9 and TRBJ2-7; TRBD1 lines up with 8 middle nucleotides. The TCR was taken from an adult who received the AZD1222 COVID-19 vaccine. The CDR3 is CASSVGDRTAHEQYF. The nucleotide sequence reads TGTGCCAGCAGCGTGGGGGACAGGACAGCACACGAGCAGTACTTC.